Listed here are 21 T cell receptor beta chains from one sample, sequenced in a study of cytomegalovirus exposure and HLA in healthy donors. The PCR employed 60 Vbeta primers together with 13 Jbeta primers. Clones were sequenced by immunoSEQ multiplex PCR, and TCRdb holds only the in-frame ones, with some missing. The data contain 150,000 to 170,000 clones, over 75% of them seen just once; the ten biggest clones take up around 6%. Sequenced sample: PBMCs. Receptors were obtained from a woman between 40 and 55 years old in good health and CMV-seropositive.

The genes are TRBV27 and TRBJ2-7; 7 nucleotides line up with TRBD2. The germline gives CDR1 MNHEY, CDR2 SMNVEV (reference sequence). This CDR3 contains 17 residues. Losses at the gene ends were 3 bases for V and 2 bases for J; bases not matched to a gene: 13. CDR3 coding DNA: TGTGCCAGCAGTTTTAGGTGGCGGGAGAACCCCCCCTACGAGCAGTACTTC. Its protein is CASSFRWRENPPYEQYF.

This sequence joins TRBV29-1 and TRBJ2-7, with TRBD2 matching over 8 bases. The germline gives CDR1 SQVTM, CDR2 ANQGSEA. The trim removed 6 bases at V and 2 bases at J, leaving 9 bases unmatched. The CDR3 is made up of 14 amino acids. This CDR3 reads CSVRGGEAAYEQYF. CDR3 sequence (DNA): TGCAGCGTCCGGGGGGGAGAAGCCGCCTACGAGCAGTACTTC.

This clone was observed a single time. The genes are TRBV27 and TRBJ1-5; 9 bases align to TRBD1. V dropped 5 bases and J dropped 2; count of bases not matched to a gene: 7. This CDR3 is 16 amino acids long. CDR1 and CDR2 from the germline V gene are MNHEY and SMNVEV (reference sequence). The CDR3 nucleotides are TGTGCCAGCAGTCTCTACAGGACAGGGGGCAATCAGCCCCAGCATTTT. Its protein product is CASSLYRTGGNQPQHF.

This clone was recorded a few times. CDR3 nucleotides: TGTGCCAGCAGTGGCAGTCTGGCCCCATACAATGAGCAGTTCTTC. It translates to CASSGSLAPYNEQFF. This chain uses TRBV6-1 with TRBJ2-1; unclear D gene. Germline V gives CDR1 MNHNS, CDR2 SASEGT. The CDR3 extends over 15 amino acids. The ends were cut back, 4 bases at V and 4 bases at J, with 14 bases in the middle.

The chain links TRBV28 to TRBJ2-3, with 10 positions matching TRBD2. The germline gives CDR1 MDHEN, CDR2 SYDVKM. The CDR3 runs to 15 residues. V lost 2 bases and J lost 3; bases outside the gene matches: 2. For the CDR3, the DNA is TGTGCCAGCAGTTTACTAGCGGGAGAGACAGATACGCAGTATTTT. Amino acid sequence: CASSLLAGETDTQYF.

The chain carries TRBV28 and TRBJ2-1; TRBD2 is a possible D gene (5 bases). The CDR3 spans 11 residues. Between the trimmed V and J ends, which lost 3 bases and 9 bases, there was a span of 6 bases. CDR1 is MDHEN, CDR2 SYDVKM, per germline. This CDR3 is CASSFEGEQFF. Written as DNA, the CDR3 is TGTGCCAGCAGTTTTGAGGGTGAGCAGTTCTTC.

The CDR3 sequence: CASSDPGLAGYSSYNEQFF. For the CDR3, the DNA is TGTGCCAGCAGCGATCCGGGACTAGCGGGATATAGCTCCTACAATGAGCAGTTCTTC. The gene calls are TRBV5-4 and TRBJ2-1, with TRBD2 identical over 13 bases. Germline V gene lookup returns CDR1 SGHNT and CDR2 YYREEE (reference sequence). The CDR3 sequence is 19 residues long. The V and J ends lost 4 bases and 0 bases, in that order; junction bases with no gene match: 10.

This chain joins TRBV29-1 and TRBJ1-1; D perhaps matches TRBD1 (6 bases). The germline V and J ends were trimmed by 2 bases and 0 bases, with 10 bases remaining between them. Germline CDR1 is SQVTM and CDR2 is ANQGSEA. The CDR3 runs 14 residues. As DNA, the CDR3 is TGCAGCGTTGAAAGGGACACTTTGAACACTGAAGCTTTCTTT. Translating it yields CSVERDTLNTEAFF.

The genes are TRBV18 and TRBJ2-2; a possible D gene is TRBD2 (5 bases). The V and J ends lost 3 bases and 3 bases respectively, with 17 bases between them. The CDR3 loop spans 17 amino acids. Germline CDR1 KGHSH, CDR2 LQKENI. CDR3 sequence reads: CASSPRRRNEDTGELFF. The CDR3 DNA follows: TGTGCCAGCTCACCCCGAAGGAGGAATGAGGACACCGGGGAGCTGTTTTTT.

The CDR3 DNA reads as TGTGCCAGTAGTATCCTAGGACTAGTCAATGAGCAGTTCTTC. This sequence encodes CASSILGLVNEQFF. The J gene is TRBJ2-1, the V gene TRBV19, with TRBD2 identical over 7 bases. From germline, CDR1 is LNHDA and CDR2 SQIVND (reference sequence). The CDR3 is 14 amino acids. Losses at the gene ends were 3 bases for V and 6 bases for J; bases not matched to a gene: 5.

The chain recombines TRBV29-1 with TRBJ2-7; TRBD1 might be the D (6 bases). The V gene's germline CDR1 is SQVTM and CDR2 ANQGSEA. Trimming stripped 6 bases from V and 3 bases from J, with 12 bases between. CDR3 length equals 12 residues. In DNA, the CDR3 is TGCAGCGTCAAACCAGGGGTCTACGAGCAGTACTTC. Its translation is CSVKPGVYEQYF.

Only one count was recorded for this clone. This sequence joins TRBV28 and TRBJ1-2, with D maybe TRBD1 (6 bases). CDR3 length: 12 residues. CDR1 MDHEN and CDR2 SYDVKM come from the germline V gene. Trimming took 5 bases from V and 8 from J, leaving 12 bases between them. The CDR3 DNA reads as TGTGCCAGCAGTGCTAACAGGGACGGCTACACCTTC. Its translation is CASSANRDGYTF.

V usage is TRBV11-3 and J usage is TRBJ2-1, with a tentative D call TRBD2 (5 bases). The length of the CDR3 is 14 residues. The germline V gene encodes CDR1 SGHNT and CDR2 YENEEA. Trimming removed 5 bases from V and 8 bases from J, with 16 bases in between. Here the CDR3 reads CASSPTAGSYEQFF. The CDR3 DNA reads TGTGCCAGCAGCCCCACCGCGGGTTCATATGAGCAGTTCTTC.

The gene calls are TRBV19 and TRBJ1-4, with TRBD1 matching over 9 bases. V gave up 10 bases and J gave up 5 bases; unmatched junction bases: 8. Germline V lookup: CDR1 LNHDA, CDR2 SQIVND (reference sequence). The CDR3 totals 14 residues. CDR3: CATRFGQGNEKLFF. The CDR3 DNA reads TGTGCCACCCGATTTGGACAGGGGAATGAAAAACTGTTTTTT.

CDR3 region: CASSVPGLYNEQFF. The CDR3 DNA sequence: TGTGCCAGCAGTGTACCGGGACTATACAATGAGCAGTTCTTC. The J gene is TRBJ2-1, the V gene TRBV25-1, with 7 bases aligning to TRBD2. CDR1 and CDR2 (germline): MGHDK, SYGVNS. J was trimmed by 4 bases and V by 4 bases; bases with no gene match: 4. The CDR3 consists of 14 residues.

This chain links TRBV7-9 with TRBJ2-5; tentatively, D is TRBD2 (5 bases). The CDR3 spans 15 residues. Germline V CDR1 and CDR2: SEHNR, FQNEAQ (reference sequence). V was pared by 5 bases and J by 4 bases, with 17 bases between. For the CDR3, the DNA is TGTGCCAGCAGCGACTATGCGGGTGGTGGAGAGACCCAGTACTTC. Amino acids: CASSDYAGGGETQYF. The full variable domain, its missing parts supplied by reference TRBV7-9 and TRBJ2-5, is DTGVSQNPRHKITKRGQNVTFRCDPISEHNRLYWYRQTLGQGPEFLTYFQNEAQLEKSRLLSDRFSAERPKGSFSTLEIQRTEQGDSAMYLCASSDYAGGGETQYFGPGTRLLVL.

This clone was detected only a few times. The rearrangement uses TRBV10-3 and TRBJ2-3; TRBD2 might be the D (5 bases). The CDR3 is 12 amino acids. The V gene lost 10 bases and the J gene lost 0 bases, with 8 bases spanning the gap. CDR1 is ENHRY, CDR2 SYGVKD, per germline. The chain's CDR3 is CATGSSTDTQYF. The CDR3 bases are TGTGCCACGGGATCTAGCACAGATACGCAGTATTTT.

The rearrangement uses TRBV15 and TRBJ1-5; 9 bases are shared with TRBD1. This CDR3 region has 15 residues. After removal of 1 base from V and 5 bases from J, the junction contained 3 bases not matched to a gene. The V gene's germline CDR1 is LNHNV and CDR2 YYDKDF (reference sequence). DNA for the CDR3: TGTGCCACCAGCAGAGCGACAGGGGGGTATCAGCCCCAGCATTTT. Translation: CATSRATGGYQPQHF.

This chain connects TRBV28 to TRBJ2-7; 10 bases agree with TRBD2. This CDR3 comprises 16 residues. The germline gives CDR1 MDHEN, CDR2 SYDVKM. With 7 bases clipped from V and 4 bases from J, the junction kept 13 bases outside the gene matches. The CDR3 coding sequence is TGTGCCAGCACCTCCCACCTAGAGCGGGAGGGTTACGAGCAGTACTTC. Protein sequence: CASTSHLEREGYEQYF.

V and J are TRBV6-1 and TRBJ2-1; D call uncertain. The CDR3 loop spans 14 amino acids. V lost 5 bases, J lost 13 bases, and 21 bases lay in between. Looked up from germline, CDR1 is MNHNS and CDR2 is SASEGT. CDR3 region: CASSQMVVPPNQFF. In nucleotides, the CDR3 is TGTGCCAGCAGTCAAATGGTAGTACCCCCCAACCAGTTCTTC.

This chain uses TRBV6-6 with TRBJ1-1; 9 bases align to TRBD1. The V gene's germline CDR1 is MNHNY and CDR2 SVGAGI (reference sequence). This CDR3 region has 14 residues. After removal of 4 bases from V and 7 bases from J, the junction contained 7 bases not matched to a gene. The CDR3 nucleotides read TGTGCCAGCAGTTTATCGACAGGGGGATTTGAAGCTTTCTTT. Translation gives CASSLSTGGFEAFF.